This T cell receptor beta chain appears in the sequencing data of a study of blood T cell repertoires in COVID-19. In the study overall: Samples came from the United States, Italy and Spain, spanning acute and convalescent COVID-19. PBMCs, B-cell-depleted T cells, or T cells were the source of the cDNA or gDNA that made up the material.

Source study methods: Using reference gene primer amplification, nucleated cell counts were estimated. Measured with immunoSEQ multiplex PCR; TCRdb has only the in-frame clones, and not every one. V, J and clone size derive from that table, while D and trimming were established from the DNA sequence. The table includes 200,000 to 250,000 clones, 84% detected once. This TCR came from a woman aged 55-75 years who had recovered from COVID-19. Material for sequencing was peripheral blood.

DNA of the CDR3: TGTGCCAGCAGCCTCACCCCTATAATCTACAATGAGCAGTTCTTC. Its protein product is CASSLTPIIYNEQFF. The chain couples TRBV11-2 to TRBJ2-1; no clear D gene. Looked up from germline, CDR1 is SGHAT and CDR2 is FQNNGV. The V end was cut by 5 bases, the J end by 3 bases, with 14 bases between. The CDR3 has 15 amino acids.